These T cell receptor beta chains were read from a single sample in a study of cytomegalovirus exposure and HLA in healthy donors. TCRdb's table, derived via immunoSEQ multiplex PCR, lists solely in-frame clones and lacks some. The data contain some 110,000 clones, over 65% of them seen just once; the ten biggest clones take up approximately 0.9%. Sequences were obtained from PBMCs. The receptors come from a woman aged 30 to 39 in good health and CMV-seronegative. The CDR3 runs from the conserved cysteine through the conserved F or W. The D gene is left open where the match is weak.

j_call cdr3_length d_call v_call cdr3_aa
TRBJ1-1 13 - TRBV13 CASRSTDNTEAFF
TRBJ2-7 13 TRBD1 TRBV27 CASSFLQGGEQYF
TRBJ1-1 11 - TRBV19 CASIMNTEAFF
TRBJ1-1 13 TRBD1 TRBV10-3 CATEGQSNTEAFF
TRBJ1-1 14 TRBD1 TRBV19 CASRTGGAGTEAFF
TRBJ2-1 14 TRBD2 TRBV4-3 CASSRGLASNEQFF
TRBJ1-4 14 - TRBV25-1 CASSESGIKEKLFF
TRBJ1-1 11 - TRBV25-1 CASISYTEAFF
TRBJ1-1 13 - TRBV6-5 CASRETVNTEAFF
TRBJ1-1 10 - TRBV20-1 CSGVGDKAFF
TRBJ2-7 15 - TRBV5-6 CASSYRDTRGREQYF
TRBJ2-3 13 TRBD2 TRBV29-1 CSVVSGGAYTQYF
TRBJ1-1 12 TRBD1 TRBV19 CASTGQGSKAFF
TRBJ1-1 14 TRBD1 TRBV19 CASSVAQGDTEAFF
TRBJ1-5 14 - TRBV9 CASSVGGDSQPQHF
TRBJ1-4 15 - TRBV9 CASSWQGEAFEKLFF
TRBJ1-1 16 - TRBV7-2 CASSLVPPGLSTEAFF
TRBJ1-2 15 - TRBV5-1 CASSLGSAGAYGYTF
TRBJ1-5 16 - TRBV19 CASSMTPLAGNQPQHF
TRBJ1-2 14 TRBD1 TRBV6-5 CASSREQGNYGYTF
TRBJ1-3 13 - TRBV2 CAIGGASGNTIYF
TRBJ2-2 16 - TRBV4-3 CASSQFHGGDPGELFF
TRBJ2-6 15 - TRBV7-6 CASSVQGSGANVLTF
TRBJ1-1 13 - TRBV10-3 CAISGMAGTEAFF
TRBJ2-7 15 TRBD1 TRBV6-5 CASRHDRGGTYEQYF
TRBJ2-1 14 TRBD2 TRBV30 CAWSVLADYNEQFF
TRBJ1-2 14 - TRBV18 CASSPGGVNYGYTF
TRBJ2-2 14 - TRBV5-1 CASSWAESTGELFF
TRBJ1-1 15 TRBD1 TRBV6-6 CASGVNQGGNTEAFF
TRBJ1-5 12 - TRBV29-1 CSVQGRDQPQHF
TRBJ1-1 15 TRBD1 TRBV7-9 CASSLETGGNTEAFF
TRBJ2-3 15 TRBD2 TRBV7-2 CASSGGGLYTDTQYF
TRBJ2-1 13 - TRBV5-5 CASSLALLNEQFF
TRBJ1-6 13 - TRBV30 CAYIPGQGKPLHF
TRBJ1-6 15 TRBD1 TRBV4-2 CASSKGGQGDSPLHF